The TCR beta chain described here comes from a study of shared clonotypes between healthy human individuals (dated by TCRdb to 2018 to 2021). For context, the study as a whole: The cohort comprised a couple of women and a few men aged 18 to 49 years. For each donor, CD4 naive and CD4 memory were each run on three plates, CD8 naive on two plates, and CD8 memory on one plate. Blood TCR repertoires of five healthy adults were deeply sequenced to estimate repertoire size and the extent of clonotype sharing between individuals. Per donor, leukapheresis produced somewhere between about 0.9 and 9 billion PBMCs. To increase sequencing depth and limit assay-specific biases, different laboratories used diverse techniques to prepare libraries and sequence TCR repertoires.

Using the deep immunoSEQ assay, TCR CDR3 regions were amplified from genomic DNA by multiplex PCR. Extracted genomic DNA from each cell subset was distributed evenly across all wells of several immunoSEQ 96-well plates, and each plate was treated as a replicate. For sorted subsets, around 200 ng genomic DNA, equal to 25,000 to 35,000 T cell genomes, was loaded into each replicate PCR. The purified libraries were quantified using a Qubit 3.0 fluorometer, sized with a Bioanalyzer 2100, and then quantified again using the KAPA Library Quantification kit. Every immunoSEQ 96-well plate was sequenced on a dedicated single-read 150-cycle Illumina NextSeq 550 flow cell. From the authors' description of their analysis: The immunoSEQ output contained only junctional sequences without quality scores, so filtering could not match that applied to full-length reads. To assign V/J genes and CDR3, sequences were annotated using PyIR, a Python wrapper for IgBLAST v1.9, with IMGT germline references. Reads with weak V/J assignments (E-value above 1e-6), missing CDR3, stop codons, out-of-frame junctions, or ambiguous translated residues were removed. V3J clonotypes were defined as sequences sharing the same inferred V gene, J gene, and CDR3 amino acid sequence. Percentage overlap between repertoires was calculated by dividing the number of shared unique clonotypes by the size of the smaller repertoire. Three approaches were used to assess repertoire richness: RTK rarefaction, the Chao1 estimator, and Recon v2.1 estimates of unobserved clonotypes. OLGA was used to compute generation probabilities for all TCRbeta clonotypes that the gDNA method yielded from several donors. Drawn from immuneACCESS, this table holds only the in-frame rearrangements with V and J called that TCRdb kept. Clones are partly lost; checked studies trace under half to an unresolved V gene and leave the rest unexplained. V, J and clone size are those of that table, while D and trimming were read from the DNA. Counted in this sample were fewer than 2.5 million clones; 93% of them appeared once. The ten largest clones take up about 0.38% of the sample.

Comments on this clone: Its target antigen remains unknown. Per-nucleotide qualities are absent, and no much larger clonotype sits a single base away.

Trimming takes 7 bases off V and 2 bases off J; junction bases not matched to a gene: 12. The germline V gene yields SGHRS for CDR1 and YFSETQ for CDR2. The CDR3 contains 15 residues, cysteine and phenylalanine counted. Only the CDR3 part of the read is kept: 45 bases, read in frame from the first base. The donors were healthy, HIV-negative adults who had no recently reported acute infections or vaccinations. Every donor was a Caucasian adult living in Nashville, Tennessee, USA. CD4+ T cells were enriched through magnetic negative selection, after which naive cells were positively selected on CD45RA and the remaining negative fraction served as the memory subset. After blood collection by leukapheresis, PBMCs were isolated using Ficoll-Histopaque density gradient centrifugation and then cryopreserved in the vapor phase of liquid nitrogen. Analytical flow cytometry was used to check the purity and quantity of every magnetically sorted T cell population. Each sorted fraction had its genomic DNA isolated and then quantified by UV absorbance on a Nanodrop 2000c.

Findings and caveats that apply to the study as a whole: Pairwise subsampling indicated that sequencing depth was expected to affect the degree of clonotype sharing among donors. Only blood was sampled, and tissue TCR repertoires likely differ from those in blood. Even with the large sequencing depth, rarefaction of the sorted-subset datasets indicated that sequencing was incomplete. When a handful of donors were compared, the shared fraction of clonotypes was around 5% for naive CD4, 3.5% for naive CD8, roughly 2.5% for memory CD4, and 0.35% to 0.4% for memory CD8. The genetic and exposure-history diversity represented was limited by the small number of donors. Clonotypes shared by all four sorted-subset donors showed higher generation probabilities than non-shared clonotypes. Estimated clonotype richness was generally larger for naive than for memory subsets.

Sequencing was carried out using naive CD4+ T cells from PBMCs. The cell subset or site label, read with the paper, signifies: CD45RA+ positively selected. This sequence was found in a man aged 18-30 years in good health. Some clones in this sample may be carry-over from other donors' samples. Rearrangement joined TRBV5-1 to TRBJ2-7; 7 middle bases align to TRBD1. The CDR3 is CASRQGPVGAYEQYF. The nucleotides are TGCGCCAGCCGACAGGGCCCGGTCGGAGCCTACGAGCAGTACTTC.